The 6 T cell receptor beta chains below come from one sample, sequenced in a study of response to subunit inactivated influenza vaccine. Each CDR3 protein is one row after TCRdb ran MiXCR on the RT-PCR reads. The sample has approximately 500,000 distinct CDR3 sequences, approximately 24% seen once; the top ten hold approximately 3%. The data were also submitted as part of a second study, on T cells expressing NK-cell markers. Per that paper: TCR beta libraries carry UMIs added by 5'RACE template switching.

Sample: CD4+ T cells sorted from PBMCs, taken 12 days after vaccination. All receptors come from a man between 45 and 60 years old who received an inactivated influenza vaccine.

The V call is TRBV20-1, the J call TRBJ2-1, with 8 nucleotides matching TRBD2. V dropped 3 bases and J dropped 2; count of bases not matched to a gene: 12. CDR1 DFQATT and CDR2 SNEGSKA come from the germline V gene (reference sequence). The CDR3 sequence is 17 residues long. CDR3 loop: CSARAQLAASTYNEQFF. As DNA, the CDR3 is TGCAGTGCTAGGGCTCAACTAGCGGCGTCCACCTACAATGAGCAGTTCTTC.

This chain joins TRBV7-2 and TRBJ2-3; 10 bases are shared with TRBD1. The CDR3 is 16 residues long. After removal of 3 bases from V and 4 bases from J, the junction contained 7 bases not matched to a gene. Germline V gene sequence: CDR1 SGHTA, CDR2 FQGNSA. CDR3 amino acids: CASSLGLGQGADTQYF. CDR3 nucleotide sequence: TGTGCCAGCAGCTTGGGACTAGGACAGGGGGCAGATACGCAGTATTTT.

This clonotype was seen more than once but under ten times. V usage is TRBV12-3 or TRBV12-4 and J usage is TRBJ2-1; D is unclear. The CDR3 has 12 amino acids. Trimming pared 2 bases from V and 7 bases from J, leaving 6 bases between. The CDR3 DNA is TGTGCCAGCAGTTTATTTACAAATGAGCAGTTCTTC. Its translation is CASSLFTNEQFF.

The V and J genes are TRBV20-1 and TRBJ2-7, with TRBD1 identical over 9 bases. V shed 6 bases, J shed 5 bases, and the junction held 8 bases outside the gene matches. The CDR3 is 13 residues long. Germline loops: CDR1 DFQATT, CDR2 SNEGSKA (reference sequence). The CDR3 loop is CSAGRTGEDEQYF. CDR3 DNA sequence: TGCAGTGCGGGGAGGACAGGGGAGGACGAGCAGTACTTC.

This clonotype was seen a few times. This rearrangement joins TRBV6-5 to TRBJ2-7; D gene unclear. CDR1 and CDR2 (germline): MNHEY, SVGAGI. The CDR3 length is 16 residues. The V gene lost 2 bases and the J gene lost 10 bases, with 24 bases spanning the gap. The CDR3 coding sequence is TGTGCCAGCAGTTACACCGTGTCAGCCCTACGAGCAACCCAGTACTTC. As protein: CASSYTVSALRATQYF.

This clonotype came up a few times. V and J are TRBV11-2 and TRBJ2-2; 11 bases fit TRBD2. CDR1 and CDR2 (germline): SGHAT, FQNNGV. J gave up 7 bases and V 7 bases, and 11 bases lay outside the gene matches. This CDR3 comprises 16 residues. Written as DNA, the CDR3 is TGTGCCAGCACCCTCCTCACTAGCGGGAGTAGCGGGGAGCTGTTTTTT. This gives the protein CASTLLTSGSSGELFF.